Sequencing of this T cell receptor (beta chain) was carried out in a study of graft-versus-host responses after intestinal transplantation. Study-wide background: Grafts were multivisceral, liver-intestinal, or isolated intestinal. General observations from the study: There was an association between peak levels of circulating GvH clones and early post-transplant HvG declines. Detected in recipient marrow were GvH clones, some of which were first observed in ileum or blood. Within the allografts of patients who had graft-donor T cell macrochimerism, graft-versus-host to host-versus-graft clonal ratios were high.

The J segment lost 5 bases and the V segment lost 3 bases, leaving 6 bases of the junction unmatched. The CDR3 loop spans 15 amino acids. The germline CDR1 and CDR2 sequences are MGHRA and YSYEKL. Concerning this clone itself: No antigen is known for it.

Some clones are missing from TCRdb's copy, which holds only in-frame ones; the method was immunoSEQ multiplex PCR. The sample consists of 110,000 to 150,000 clones, over 90% of them appearing once. This clonotype was sampled from a human donor who received an intestinal transplant. The sequences come from unstimulated CD4+ T cells sorted from spleen or lymph node cells, collected before intestinal transplant. V usage is TRBV4-1 and J usage is TRBJ1-2, with TRBD1 matching over 10 bases. The CDR3 DNA follows: TGCGCCAGCAGCCAGCCCCCGGGACAGGGGTATGGCTACACCTTC. This translates into CASSQPPGQGYGYTF.